The clone carrying this T cell receptor beta chain occurred a few times. Its antigen is still unknown. TCRdb analysed the reads with MiXCR anew, one entry per CDR3 protein. The sample has fewer than 550,000 distinct CDR3 sequences; about a third are singletons. The data are from a study of T cell repertoires in cytomegalovirus infection. Study-level information: Matching HLA type and CMV infection were both indicated by public TCR beta signatures. General study findings and limits: CMV carriers with the relevant HLA were identified by cumulative public TCR beta family frequency. HLA-C-restricted TCR beta clonotypes specific for CMV led the ex vivo response.

The sample comprised PBMCs. This receptor was identified in a human donor in good health (CMV status not recorded). Some clones in this sample may be carry-over from other donors' samples.

The CDR3 bases are TGTGCCAGCCGAAATCCTACAGGGCTCAATGAGCAGTTCTTC. As protein: CASRNPTGLNEQFF. This chain links TRBV6-1 with TRBJ2-1, with a tentative D call TRBD1 (6 bases). Between the trimmed V and J ends, which lost 8 bases and 6 bases, there was a span of 17 bases. The CDR3 has 14 amino acids. Germline CDR1 MNHNS, CDR2 SASEGT.